Shown below are 25 T cell receptor beta chains from a single sample sequenced in a study of T and B cells in COVID-19 patients. BIOMED2 TRB-A/B primer pools were used in multiplex TRB PCR. One entry per CDR3 protein, called by TCRdb with MiXCR from the multiplex PCR reads. Altogether around 19,000 distinct CDR3 sequences are present, roughly 32% being singletons, with the ten largest covering more than 15%. Blood genomic DNA input for TRB amplification was about 240-500 ng. Sequencing was carried out using blood. The source is a human donor with active COVID-19.

This clonotype was detected once. CDR3 sequence reads: CASSPSGGASAETQYF. The CDR3 nucleotides are TGTGCCAGCAGTCCTAGCGGGGGGGCATCAGCGGAGACCCAGTACTTC. This chain connects TRBV19 to TRBJ2-5, with TRBD2 matching over 12 bases. V was clipped by 9 bases and J by 5 bases; unmatched bases: 13. There are 16 residues in the CDR3. The germline V gene has CDR1 LNHDA and CDR2 SQIVND (reference sequence).

The chain carries TRBV27 and TRBJ2-3, with a tentative D call TRBD1 (6 bases). Germline V gene data show CDR1 as MNHEY and CDR2 as SMNVEV (reference sequence). The CDR3 is made up of 14 amino acids. The V end lost 7 bases, the J end lost 2 bases, and 13 bases lay between the germline ends. The CDR3 DNA reads TGTGCCAGCACCCGAGGGGGTCCCACAGATACGCAGTATTTT. Translating it yields CASTRGGPTDTQYF.

This clonotype came up once. The CDR3 DNA is TGTGCCAGCACTGCCCAGGGAGGCAATCAGCCCCAGCATTTT. Translated: CASTAQGGNQPQHF. The chain joins TRBV12-3 or TRBV12-4 to TRBJ1-5; perhaps TRBD1 as D (5 bases). The CDR3 is 14 amino acids. The V end lost 7 bases, the J end lost 2 bases, and 12 bases lay between the germline ends.

By share, this clonotype ranks as medium-sized. This rearrangement joins TRBV13 to TRBJ2-5, with D tentatively TRBD1 (6 bases). The V and J ends lost 2 bases and 2 bases respectively, with 9 bases between them. Germline V gives CDR1 PRHDT, CDR2 FYEKMQ (reference sequence). This CDR3 is built from 14 residues. Here the CDR3 reads CASSLPGVQETQYF. Written as DNA, the CDR3 is TGTGCCAGCAGCTTACCAGGGGTTCAAGAGACCCAGTACTTC. Combining the CDR3 with reference TRBV13 and TRBJ2-5 gives the whole variable domain AAGVIQSPRHLIKEKRETATLKCYPIPRHDTVYWYQQGPGQDPQFLISFYEKMQSDKGSIPDRFSAQQFSDYHSELNMSSLELGDSALYFCASSLPGVQETQYFGPGTRLLVL.

This chain uses TRBV5-4 with TRBJ1-3; the D gene is possibly TRBD1 (6 bases). V was clipped by 2 bases and J by 2 bases, with 14 bases between them. Germline V gene data show CDR1 as SGHNT and CDR2 as YYREEE (reference sequence). This CDR3 spans 16 amino acids. CDR3 DNA sequence: TGTGCCAGCAGCTTCGAGGGGGGTAAGGCTGGAAACACCATATATTTT. It codes for CASSFEGGKAGNTIYF.

This clonotype showed up many times. The chain uses TRBV6-2 or TRBV6-3 and TRBJ2-1; D is unclear. V lost 6 bases, J lost 4 bases, and 4 bases lay in between. The CDR3 covers 11 residues. Germline CDR1 and CDR2: MNHEY and SVGEGT. Here the CDR3 DNA reads TGTGCCAGCAGATTGTACAATGAGCAGTTCTTC. Translated, it gives CASRLYNEQFF.

The chain has TRBV7-9 and TRBJ2-7; 8 nucleotides line up with TRBD2. The J segment lost 6 bases and the V segment lost 5 bases, leaving 12 bases of the junction unmatched. The CDR3 is 15 amino acids. Germline V gene sequence: CDR1 SEHNR, CDR2 FQNEAQ (reference sequence). This CDR3 is CASSGGGISSREQYF. The CDR3 bases are TGTGCCAGCAGCGGCGGGGGGATCTCCTCTCGCGAGCAGTACTTC. Drawing the rest from reference TRBV7-9 and TRBJ2-7, the complete variable domain is DTGVSQNPRHKITKRGQNVTFRCDPISEHNRLYWYRQTLGQGPEFLTYFQNEAQLEKSRLLSDRFSAERPKGSFSTLEIQRTEQGDSAMYLCASSGGGISSREQYFGPGTRLTVT.

This clonotype was recorded a few times. V and J are TRBV18 and TRBJ1-6; 7 positions match TRBD1. Germline CDR1 KGHSH, CDR2 LQKENI. The CDR3 loop spans 15 amino acids. V trimming: 4 bases; J trimming: 5 bases; junction bases outside the gene matches: 5. The CDR3 bases are TGTGCCAGCTCACGAGACAGGGTTCATAATTCACCCCTCCACTTT. It codes for CASSRDRVHNSPLHF. The full variable domain, rest sourced from reference TRBV18 and TRBJ1-6, is NAGVMQNPRHLVRRRGQEARLRCSPMKGHSHVYWYRQLPEEGLKFMVYLQKENIIDESGMPKERFSAEFPKEGPSILRIQQVVRGDSAAYFCASSRDRVHNSPLHFGNGTRLTVT.

In its sample, this clonotype was seen a few times. The rearrangement links TRBV15 to TRBJ2-3, with D tentatively TRBD2 (6 bases). The V gene's germline CDR1 is LNHNV and CDR2 YYDKDF (reference sequence). V dropped 0 bases and J dropped 7 bases, with 20 bases sitting between them. The length of the CDR3 is 17 residues. CDR3 DNA: TGTGCCACCAGCAGAGATCTTGGCCTAGCGAGAACTTATACGCAGTATTTT. Translating gives CATSRDLGLARTYTQYF.

The chain couples TRBV19 to TRBJ1-2, with TRBD1 matching 7 bases. Germline CDR1 reads LNHDA; CDR2 reads SQIVND (reference sequence). V dropped 1 base and J dropped 4; count of bases not matched to a gene: 6. This CDR3 spans 15 amino acids. The CDR3 region is CASSIARQGGYGYTF. The DNA for the CDR3 is TGTGCCAGTAGTATAGCCCGACAGGGCGGCTATGGCTACACCTTC.

Sample share makes this clonotype medium-sized. The chain recombines TRBV19 with TRBJ2-3, with 9 positions matching TRBD2. V lost 4 bases to trimming and J lost 2 bases; unmatched junction nucleotides: 4. Germline-derived CDR1 and CDR2 are LNHDA and SQIVND (reference sequence). This CDR3 contains 15 residues. The CDR3 DNA reads as TGTGCCAGTAGTACTAGCGGGGAATACACAGATACGCAGTATTTT. Translated: CASSTSGEYTDTQYF.

This sequence joins TRBV20-1 and TRBJ2-1; TRBD2 agrees at 9 bases. From germline, CDR1 is DFQATT and CDR2 SNEGSKA (reference sequence). This CDR3 has 17 amino acids. With 6 bases clipped from V and 0 bases from J, the junction kept 12 bases outside the gene matches. The CDR3 spells CSAKRLAGGGSYNEQFF. The CDR3 DNA follows: TGCAGTGCCAAACGCCTGGCGGGGGGGGGCTCCTACAATGAGCAGTTCTTC.

In this sample, this clonotype turned up a few times. The rearrangement uses TRBV5-5 and TRBJ2-7; the match to TRBD2 covers 8 bases. The germline V gene has CDR1 SGHKS and CDR2 YYEKEE (reference sequence). Germline trimming cut 1 base from V and 3 bases from J; bases unmatched to any gene: 12. This CDR3 region has 17 residues. For the CDR3, the DNA is TGTGCCAGCAGCTTGAGGGTAGCGGGGCTCAACTTCTACGAGCAGTACTTC. As protein: CASSLRVAGLNFYEQYF.

This chain uses TRBV7-2 with TRBJ2-1; 8 bases line up with TRBD2. The CDR3 is 16 amino acids. The V and J ends lost 1 base and 6 bases, in that order; junction bases with no gene match: 8. Looked up from germline, CDR1 is SGHTA and CDR2 is FQGNSA. The CDR3 spells CASSLDPGGQINEQFF. DNA for the CDR3: TGTGCCAGCAGCTTAGATCCGGGGGGGCAGATCAATGAGCAGTTCTTC.

The genes are TRBV20-1 and TRBJ1-2; TRBD1 matches at 7 bases. The CDR3 is 15 residues long. V trimming: 5 bases; J trimming: 5 bases; junction bases outside the gene matches: 14. The germline V gene encodes CDR1 DFQATT and CDR2 SNEGSKA (reference sequence). The CDR3 here is CSASTTRQGSYGYTF. In DNA form, the CDR3 reads TGCAGTGCTTCGACCACAAGACAGGGTAGTTATGGCTACACCTTC.

V is TRBV28 and J is TRBJ1-2, with 8 bases fitting TRBD1. V gave up 7 bases and J gave up 3 bases; unmatched junction bases: 4. This CDR3 comprises 13 residues. The germline CDR1 and CDR2 sequences are MDHEN and SYDVKM. This chain's CDR3 is CASTQTGDYGYTF. The CDR3 coding sequence is TGTGCCAGCACCCAGACAGGGGACTATGGCTACACCTTC.

This clonotype was found a few times. The rearrangement uses TRBV27 and TRBJ1-3; D is possibly TRBD1 (6 bases). V shed 10 bases and J shed 0 bases, with 16 bases lying between them. The germline CDR1 and CDR2 sequences are MNHEY and SMNVEV (reference sequence). The CDR3 has 15 amino acids. The CDR3 protein is CATEGGGNSGNTIYF. CDR3 DNA: TGTGCCACCGAAGGGGGGGGCAACTCTGGAAACACCATATATTTT.

Only a few counts were recorded for this clonotype. V usage is TRBV15 and J usage is TRBJ1-2; maybe TRBD1 (5 bases). There are 14 residues in the CDR3. Germline CDR1 LNHNV, CDR2 YYDKDF (reference sequence). Trimming stripped 1 base from V and 7 bases from J, with 13 bases between. The CDR3 protein is CATSRGGGVGGYTF. For the CDR3, the DNA is TGTGCCACCAGCAGAGGGGGGGGGGTAGGTGGCTACACCTTC. Looking up the rest from reference TRBV15 and TRBJ1-2 gives the full variable domain: DAMVIQNPRYQVTQFGKPVTLSCSQTLNHNVMYWYQQKSSQAPKLLFHYYDKDFNNEADTPDNFQSRRPNTSFCFLDIRSPGLGDTAMYLCATSRGGGVGGYTFGSGTRLTVV.

The chain combines TRBV7-6 with TRBJ2-3; no firm D call. Between the trimmed V and J ends, which lost 5 bases and 0 bases, there was a span of 12 bases. The CDR3 length is 15 residues. In germline, CDR1 is SGHVS, CDR2 FNYEAQ. The CDR3 is CASSPTPTSTDTQYF. The CDR3 DNA reads as TGTGCCAGCAGCCCGACACCTACTAGCACAGATACGCAGTATTTT.

This clonotype was counted once. The chain recombines TRBV20-1 with TRBJ2-5; a possible D gene is TRBD1 (6 bases). CDR1 DFQATT and CDR2 SNEGSKA come from the germline V gene (reference sequence). The CDR3 consists of 17 residues. The V gene lost 4 bases and the J gene lost 4 bases, with 25 bases spanning the gap. CDR3 region: CSATYATGTRGGETQYF. The CDR3 region has the DNA TGCAGTGCTACCTACGCGACCGGGACCCGAGGGGGAGAGACCCAGTACTTC.

The DNA of the CDR3 is TGTGCCAGCAGCTCTAAGGTGTCCTCCTATAATTCACCCCTCCACTTT. It specifies CASSSKVSSYNSPLHF. The chain has TRBV13 and TRBJ1-6; the D is unclear. The CDR3 is 16 residues long. The germline V and J ends were trimmed by 4 bases and 0 bases, with 10 bases remaining between them. The germline CDR1 and CDR2 sequences are PRHDT and FYEKMQ (reference sequence).

The V call is TRBV5-8, the J call TRBJ2-1, with TRBD2 matching over 10 bases. The ends lost 2 bases at V and 4 bases at J; junction bases unmatched: 3. The germline V gene has CDR1 SGHTS and CDR2 YDEGEE. The CDR3 contains 15 residues. The CDR3 spells CASSLWTSGYNEQFF. The CDR3 DNA is TGTGCCAGCAGCTTATGGACTAGCGGATACAATGAGCAGTTCTTC.

In DNA, the CDR3 is TGTGCCAGCAGCCAACCCCCTAGCGGGGGGAGCACAGATACGCAGTATTTT. Translating gives CASSQPPSGGSTDTQYF. The rearrangement links TRBV7-9 to TRBJ2-3; 11 positions match TRBD2. CDR1 SEHNR and CDR2 FQNEAQ come from the germline V gene (reference sequence). Unmatched junction bases numbered 7, after V lost 5 bases and J lost 0 bases. CDR3 length equals 17 residues.

The chain carries TRBV20-1 and TRBJ2-5; possibly TRBD2 for D (6 bases). Per the germline V gene, CDR1 is DFQATT and CDR2 is SNEGSKA (reference sequence). The CDR3 covers 10 residues. The V gene lost 8 bases and the J gene lost 4 bases, with 8 bases spanning the gap. CDR3 DNA: TGCAGTCCCGGGAGAGAGACCCAGTACTTC. Translation gives CSPGRETQYF.

This clonotype turned up a few times. The rearrangement joins TRBV4-3 to TRBJ1-1, with 11 nucleotides matching TRBD1. This CDR3 comprises 16 residues. V lost 0 bases to trimming and J lost 4 bases; unmatched junction nucleotides: 4. Germline V CDR1 and CDR2: LGHNA, YSLEER. CDR3 nucleotide sequence: TGCGCCAGCAGCCAAGAATGGGGGACAGGGGGCACTGAAGCTTTCTTT. This codes for CASSQEWGTGGTEAFF.